This TCR beta chain was recovered during a study of cytomegalovirus exposure and HLA in healthy donors. Study-level findings and limits: TCR beta chain V- and J-gene trimming was linked, in a later analysis, to a missense variant in DCLRE1C. Published work reported that the classifier diagnosed cytomegalovirus status with high specificity and sensitivity. A later analysis found TCR association rates differed by HLA locus, highest for DRB1 and lowest for HLA-C. A previous analysis found most TCR beta V segments productive roughly 87% or roughly 30% of the time.

PCR primers comprised 60 Vbeta and 13 Jbeta primers. Some clones are missing from TCRdb's copy, which holds only in-frame ones; the method was immunoSEQ multiplex PCR. The sample shows some 190,000 clones, about 9.4% of them seen only once. Germline CDR1 is SGHRS and CDR2 is YFSETQ. V lost 0 bases and J lost 3, with 12 bases in between. The CDR3 is 15 amino acids. A few counts support this clone. What it recognizes is unknown. The clonotype was recovered from a woman between 25 and 40 years old in good health and CMV-seropositive. Specimen: PBMCs. V and J are TRBV5-1 and TRBJ1-1; weak D call: TRBD1 (5 bases). The CDR3 spells CASSLEAREDTEAFF. CDR3 DNA: TGCGCCAGCAGCTTGGAGGCCAGGGAAGACACTGAAGCTTTCTTT.